The present entry profiles one TCR beta chain with its context. This specimen comes from a study of T cell changes during pregnancy in multiple sclerosis. Produced via immunoSEQ multiplex PCR; TCRdb's table is partial and in-frame only. The sample carries about 56,000 clones, around 91% recorded once. Trimming cost V 5 bases and J 2 bases; bases outside gene matches: 6. Germline-derived CDR1 and CDR2 are SGHTA and FQGNSA. The CDR3 spans 15 residues. The sequencing used peripheral blood, collected after pregnancy. This sequence joins TRBV7-2 and TRBJ1-2; 9 bases map to TRBD1. This clonotype was sampled from a female donor with multiple sclerosis, enrolled in a pregnancy study. The CDR3 sequence: CASSPGTGRNYGYTF. DNA of the CDR3: TGTGCCAGCAGCCCAGGGACAGGGAGAAACTATGGCTACACCTTC.